This is a list of T cell receptor beta chains from one sample in a study of cytomegalovirus exposure and HLA in healthy donors. Assay: immunoSEQ multiplex PCR; the TCRdb copy retains only in-frame clones and omits some. The sample data list around 120,000 clones. Source material: PBMCs. These TCRs come from a man aged 18 to 35 in good health and CMV-seronegative. The CDR3 runs from the conserved cysteine through the conserved F or W. A D gene is named only where the DNA matches it firmly.

j_call: TRBJ1-1
d_call: TRBD1
v_call: TRBV7-9
cdr3_aa: CASRTGQEAFF
cdr3_nt: TGTGCCAGCAGAACGGGACAGGAAGCTTTCTTT

j_call: TRBJ2-2
d_call: NA
v_call: TRBV6-5
cdr3_aa: CASSYRESNTGELFF
cdr3_nt: TGTGCCAGCAGTTACCGGGAATCGAACACCGGGGAGCTGTTTTTT

j_call: TRBJ2-5
d_call: TRBD2
v_call: TRBV18
cdr3_aa: CASSPGLAAQETQYF
cdr3_nt: TGTGCCAGCTCACCGGGACTAGCGGCTCAAGAGACCCAGTACTTC

j_call: TRBJ2-7
d_call: TRBD1
v_call: TRBV30
cdr3_aa: CAWSNRQGSDEQYF
cdr3_nt: TGTGCCTGGAGTAATCGACAGGGGTCCGACGAGCAGTACTTC

j_call: TRBJ2-2
d_call: NA
v_call: TRBV19
cdr3_aa: CASSLRTGELFF
cdr3_nt: TGTGCCAGTAGTCTTCGGACCGGGGAGCTGTTTTTT

j_call: TRBJ2-7
d_call: NA
v_call: TRBV19
cdr3_aa: CASSYSGRTYEQYF
cdr3_nt: TGTGCCAGTAGTTATAGCGGAAGAACCTACGAGCAGTACTTC

j_call: TRBJ2-7
d_call: NA
v_call: TRBV6-6
cdr3_aa: CASSYAGDLYEQYF
cdr3_nt: TGTGCCAGCAGTTACGCCGGAGATCTCTACGAGCAGTACTTC

j_call: TRBJ2-7
d_call: NA
v_call: TRBV6-5
cdr3_aa: CASSFNRDPSYEQYF
cdr3_nt: TGTGCCAGCAGTTTTAACCGGGATCCCAGCTACGAGCAGTACTTC

j_call: TRBJ1-1
d_call: TRBD1
v_call: TRBV29-1
cdr3_aa: CSVLGTGLVWEAFF
cdr3_nt: TGCAGCGTTTTGGGGACAGGGCTGGTTTGGGAGGCTTTCTTT

j_call: TRBJ2-3
d_call: NA
v_call: TRBV28
cdr3_aa: CASSLTGNKQYF
cdr3_nt: TGTGCCAGCAGTTTAACAGGGAATAAGCAGTATTTT

j_call: TRBJ2-4
d_call: NA
v_call: TRBV2
cdr3_aa: CASSEDLAGIQYF
cdr3_nt: TGTGCCAGCAGTGAGGACCTGGCGGGCATTCAGTACTTC

j_call: TRBJ1-4
d_call: NA
v_call: TRBV6-5
cdr3_aa: CAGSPRVTNEKLFF
cdr3_nt: TGTGCCGGCAGCCCCAGGGTAACTAATGAAAAACTGTTTTTT

j_call: TRBJ1-4
d_call: NA
v_call: TRBV5-1
cdr3_aa: CASRQGARGEKLFF
cdr3_nt: TGCGCCAGCAGACAGGGAGCCCGAGGGGAAAAACTGTTTTTT

j_call: TRBJ2-3
d_call: TRBD2
v_call: TRBV11-2
cdr3_aa: CASSRSVGGRVRDTQYF
cdr3_nt: TGTGCCAGCAGCCGATCAGTCGGGGGGAGGGTAAGAGATACGCAGTATTTT

j_call: TRBJ2-5
d_call: TRBD2
v_call: TRBV27
cdr3_aa: CASSPNLAGRAGTQYF
cdr3_nt: TGTGCCAGCAGTCCGAACCTAGCCGGGAGGGCCGGGACCCAGTACTTC

j_call: TRBJ2-1
d_call: NA
v_call: TRBV28
cdr3_aa: CASSLPSQASYNEQFF
cdr3_nt: TGTGCCAGCAGTTTACCCAGCCAGGCCTCCTACAATGAGCAGTTCTTC

j_call: TRBJ1-6
d_call: TRBD1
v_call: TRBV2
cdr3_aa: CARWPRDRVLPLHF
cdr3_nt: TGTGCCAGGTGGCCCCGGGACAGGGTTCTGCCCCTCCACTTT

j_call: TRBJ1-2
d_call: NA
v_call: TRBV27
cdr3_aa: CASSSAINYGYTF
cdr3_nt: TGTGCCAGCAGTTCCGCTATTAACTATGGCTACACCTTC

j_call: TRBJ1-2
d_call: NA
v_call: TRBV27
cdr3_aa: CASSLESGYGYTF
cdr3_nt: TGTGCCAGCAGTTTAGAATCGGGCTATGGCTACACCTTC

j_call: TRBJ2-2
d_call: TRBD2
v_call: TRBV19
cdr3_aa: CASSPVTSMGGRGALNTGELFF
cdr3_nt: TGTGCCAGTAGTCCAGTAACCTCAATGGGTGGGCGGGGGGCCTTGAACACCGGGGAGCTGTTTTTT

j_call: TRBJ1-5
d_call: NA
v_call: TRBV7-2
cdr3_aa: CASKLMGQLNQPQHF
cdr3_nt: TGTGCCAGCAAGCTTATGGGACAACTTAATCAGCCCCAGCATTTT

j_call: TRBJ1-4
d_call: NA
v_call: TRBV6-6
cdr3_aa: CASSYRGSANEKLFF
cdr3_nt: TGTGCCAGCAGTTACAGGGGTTCCGCGAATGAAAAACTGTTTTTT

j_call: TRBJ2-7
d_call: NA
v_call: TRBV10-3
cdr3_aa: CASQRSVWYEQYF
cdr3_nt: TGTGCCTCCCAGAGGTCGGTTTGGTACGAGCAGTACTTC

j_call: TRBJ2-1
d_call: NA
v_call: TRBV7-9
cdr3_aa: CALNGALNNEQFF
cdr3_nt: TGTGCCCTAAACGGAGCGTTAAACAATGAGCAGTTCTTC

j_call: TRBJ2-7
d_call: TRBD2
v_call: TRBV7-2
cdr3_aa: CASSSYSGAHYEQYF
cdr3_nt: TGTGCCAGCAGCTCTTATAGCGGGGCCCACTACGAGCAGTACTTC

j_call: TRBJ2-7
d_call: NA
v_call: TRBV11-2
cdr3_aa: CASSPGLLSYEQYF
cdr3_nt: TGTGCCAGCAGCCCGGGACTTTTGTCCTACGAGCAGTACTTC

j_call: TRBJ2-3
d_call: TRBD1
v_call: TRBV18
cdr3_aa: CASSPIPQGASTDTQYF
cdr3_nt: TGTGCCAGCTCACCCATACCACAGGGGGCTAGCACAGATACGCAGTATTTT

j_call: TRBJ1-2
d_call: TRBD1
v_call: TRBV18
cdr3_aa: CASSETGEGYTF
cdr3_nt: TGTGCCAGCTCAGAGACAGGGGAAGGCTACACCTTC

j_call: TRBJ2-7
d_call: TRBD1
v_call: TRBV15
cdr3_aa: CATSGLGTGSYEQYF
cdr3_nt: TGTGCCACCAGCGGACTCGGGACAGGCTCCTACGAGCAGTACTTC

j_call: TRBJ2-1
d_call: TRBD2
v_call: TRBV5-1
cdr3_aa: CASSRLTSGSANEQFF
cdr3_nt: TGCGCCAGCAGCCGATTGACTAGCGGGAGTGCTAATGAGCAGTTCTTC

j_call: TRBJ2-5
d_call: NA
v_call: TRBV9
cdr3_aa: CASSVRSSEETQYF
cdr3_nt: TGTGCCAGCAGCGTAAGGTCTAGTGAAGAGACCCAGTACTTC

j_call: TRBJ2-2
d_call: TRBD2
v_call: TRBV15
cdr3_aa: CATSREVAGGVGELFF
cdr3_nt: TGTGCCACCAGCAGAGAAGTAGCGGGAGGCGTCGGGGAGCTGTTTTTT

j_call: TRBJ2-2
d_call: TRBD2
v_call: TRBV30
cdr3_aa: CASLSGTNTGELFF
cdr3_nt: TGTGCCTCACTAAGCGGGACGAACACCGGGGAGCTGTTTTTT